Here is one TCR beta chain with its context. Its antigen remains unknown. The data stem from a study of cytomegalovirus exposure and HLA in healthy donors. Study-wide findings and caveats: Later analysis identified about 18,000 TCR beta sequences associated with HLA alleles, using a false discovery rate threshold of 0.05. TCR beta V- and J-gene trimming, according to a later analysis, was linked to a missense DCLRE1C variant. Analyzed later, association rates of TCRs varied across HLA loci, with DRB1 most and HLA-C fewest.

This CDR3 comprises 14 residues. V dropped 6 bases and J dropped 4; count of bases not matched to a gene: 7. From germline, CDR1 is MDHEN and CDR2 SYDVKM. Primers included in the PCR were 60 Vbeta and 13 Jbeta primers. Using immunoSEQ multiplex PCR, the repertoire was profiled, and TCRdb retains in-frame clones only, with some absent. Of some 170,000 clones in the sample, about 71% are singletons; the top ten hold about 2.7%. This receptor was taken from a woman aged 25 to 39 in good health and CMV-seronegative. The material sequenced was PBMCs. The gene calls are TRBV28 and TRBJ2-3, with 7 bases aligning to TRBD2. CDR3 residues: CASSRGGGADTQYF. DNA for the CDR3: TGTGCCAGCAGCCGAGGCGGGGGAGCAGATACGCAGTATTTT.